This TCR beta chain emerged from a study of blood T cell repertoires in COVID-19. Study background: The origin of the acute and convalescent COVID-19 samples was the United States, Italy and Spain. Sources were T cells, B-cell-depleted T cells, or PBMCs; the material itself was cDNA or gDNA.

Losses at the gene ends were 3 bases for V and 5 bases for J; bases not matched to a gene: 5. This CDR3 is built from 15 residues. Germline assignment: CDR1 LNHDA and CDR2 SQIVND (reference sequence). Original data processing: Estimated nucleated cell counts came from reference gene primer amplification. Method: immunoSEQ multiplex PCR; TCRdb's copy keeps in-frame clones and lacks some. V, J and clone size are taken as reported in that table, and D and trimming were inferred from the DNA itself. This table holds about 260,000 clones, 86% found once. This rearrangement joins TRBV19 to TRBJ2-2, with TRBD1 identical over 8 bases. Input material: peripheral blood. The sequence was collected from a man aged 35-49 years who had recovered from COVID-19. CDR3 sequence: CASSIGQGSTGELFF. CDR3 nucleotides: TGTGCCAGTAGTATCGGACAGGGTAGTACCGGGGAGCTGTTTTTT.